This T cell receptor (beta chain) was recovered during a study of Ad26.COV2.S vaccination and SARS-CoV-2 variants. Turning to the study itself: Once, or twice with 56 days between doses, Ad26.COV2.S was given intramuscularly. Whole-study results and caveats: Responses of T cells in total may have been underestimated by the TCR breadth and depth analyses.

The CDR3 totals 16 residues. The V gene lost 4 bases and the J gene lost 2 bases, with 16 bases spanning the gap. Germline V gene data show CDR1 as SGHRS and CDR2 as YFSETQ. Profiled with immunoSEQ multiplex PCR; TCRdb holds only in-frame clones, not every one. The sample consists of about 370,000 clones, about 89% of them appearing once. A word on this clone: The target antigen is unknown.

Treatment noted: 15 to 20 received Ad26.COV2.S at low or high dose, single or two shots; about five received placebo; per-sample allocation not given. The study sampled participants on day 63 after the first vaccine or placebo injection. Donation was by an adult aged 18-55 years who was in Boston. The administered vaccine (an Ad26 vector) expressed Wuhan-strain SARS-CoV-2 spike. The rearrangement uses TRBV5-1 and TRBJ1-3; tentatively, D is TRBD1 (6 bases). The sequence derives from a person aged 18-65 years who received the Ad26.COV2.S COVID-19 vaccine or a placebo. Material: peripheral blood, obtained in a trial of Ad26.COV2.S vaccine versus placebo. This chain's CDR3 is CASSPSGQLTGNTIYF. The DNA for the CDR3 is TGCGCCAGCAGCCCGAGCGGACAGCTTACTGGAAACACCATATATTTT. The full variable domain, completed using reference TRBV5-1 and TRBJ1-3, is KAGVTQTPRYLIKTRGQQVTLSCSPISGHRSVSWYQQTPGQGLQFLFEYFSETQRNKGNFPGRFSGRQFSNSRSEMNVSTLELGDSALYLCASSPSGQLTGNTIYFGEGSWLTVV.